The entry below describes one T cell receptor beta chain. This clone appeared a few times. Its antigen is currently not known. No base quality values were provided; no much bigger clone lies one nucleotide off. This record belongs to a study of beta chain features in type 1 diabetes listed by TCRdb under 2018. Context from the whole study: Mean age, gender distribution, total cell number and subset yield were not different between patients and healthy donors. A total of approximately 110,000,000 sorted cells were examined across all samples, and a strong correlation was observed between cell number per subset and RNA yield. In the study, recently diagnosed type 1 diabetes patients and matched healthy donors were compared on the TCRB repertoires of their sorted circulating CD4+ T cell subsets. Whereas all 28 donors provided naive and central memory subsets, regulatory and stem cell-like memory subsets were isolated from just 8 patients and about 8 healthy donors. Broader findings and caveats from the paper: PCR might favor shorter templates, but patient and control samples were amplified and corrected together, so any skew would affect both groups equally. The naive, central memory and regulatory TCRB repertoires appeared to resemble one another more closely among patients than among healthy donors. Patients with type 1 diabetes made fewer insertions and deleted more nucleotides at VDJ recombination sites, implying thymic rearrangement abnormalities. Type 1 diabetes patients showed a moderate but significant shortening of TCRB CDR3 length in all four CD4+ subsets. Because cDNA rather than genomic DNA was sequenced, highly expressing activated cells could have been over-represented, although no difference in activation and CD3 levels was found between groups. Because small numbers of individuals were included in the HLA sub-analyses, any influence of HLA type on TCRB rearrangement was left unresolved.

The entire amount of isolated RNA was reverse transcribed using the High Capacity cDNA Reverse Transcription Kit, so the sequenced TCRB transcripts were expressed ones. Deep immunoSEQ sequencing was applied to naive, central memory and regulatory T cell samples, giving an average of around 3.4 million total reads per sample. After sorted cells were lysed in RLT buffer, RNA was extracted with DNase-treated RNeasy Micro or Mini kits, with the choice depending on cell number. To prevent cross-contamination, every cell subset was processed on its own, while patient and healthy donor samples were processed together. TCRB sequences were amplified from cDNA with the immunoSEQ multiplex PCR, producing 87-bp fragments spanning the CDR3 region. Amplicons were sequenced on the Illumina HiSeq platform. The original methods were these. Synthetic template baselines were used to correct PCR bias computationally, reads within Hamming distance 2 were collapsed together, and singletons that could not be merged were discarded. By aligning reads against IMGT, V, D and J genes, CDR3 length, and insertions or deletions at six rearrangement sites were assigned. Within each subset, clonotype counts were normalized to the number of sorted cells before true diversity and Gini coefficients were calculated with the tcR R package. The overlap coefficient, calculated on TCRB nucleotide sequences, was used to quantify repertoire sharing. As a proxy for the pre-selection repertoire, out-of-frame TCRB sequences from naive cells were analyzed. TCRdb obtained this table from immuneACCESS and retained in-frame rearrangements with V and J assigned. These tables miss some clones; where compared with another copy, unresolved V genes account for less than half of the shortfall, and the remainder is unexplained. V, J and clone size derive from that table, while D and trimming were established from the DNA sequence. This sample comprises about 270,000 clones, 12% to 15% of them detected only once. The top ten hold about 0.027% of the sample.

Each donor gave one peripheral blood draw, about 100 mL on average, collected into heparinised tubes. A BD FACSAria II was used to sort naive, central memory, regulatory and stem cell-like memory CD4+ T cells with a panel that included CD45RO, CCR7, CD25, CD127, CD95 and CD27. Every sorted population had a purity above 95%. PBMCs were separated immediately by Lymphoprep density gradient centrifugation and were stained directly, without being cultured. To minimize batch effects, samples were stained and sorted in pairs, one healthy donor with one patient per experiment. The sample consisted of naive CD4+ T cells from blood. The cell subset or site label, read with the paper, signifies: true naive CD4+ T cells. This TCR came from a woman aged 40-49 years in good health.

The CDR3 reads CASSSENSDTQYF. The bases read TGCGCCAGCAGCTCGGAGAATTCAGATACGCAGTATTTT. In this chain, TRBV5-1 is recombined with TRBJ2-3, with the D gene uncertain. V and J lose 3 bases and 4 bases, and a span of 9 bases separates them. Looking up the germline V gene yields CDR1 SGHRS and CDR2 YFSETQ. From its cysteine to its phenylalanine, the CDR3 spans 13 amino acids. Only the CDR3 DNA is retained, 39 bases long and in frame from the first base.